Shown below are 7 T cell receptor beta chains from a single sample sequenced in a study of T cell responses to AZD1222 COVID-19 vaccine. Here immunoSEQ multiplex PCR was the method, and the copy in TCRdb shows in-frame clones only, minus some. The sample lists approximately 160,000 clones, around 88% occurring once. Material: peripheral blood, obtained on day 0 of AZD1222 vaccination. All receptors come from an adult in good health.

The chain joins TRBV5-4 to TRBJ2-3; either TRBD1 or TRBD2 may fit D (5 bases each). The V end was cut by 3 bases, the J end by 6 bases, with 11 bases between. Germline CDR1 SGHNT, CDR2 YYREEE (reference sequence). CDR3 length: 13 residues. The DNA for the CDR3 is TGTGCCAGCAGCTCAACGGGGACGGATACGCAGTATTTT. It translates to CASSSTGTDTQYF.

This rearrangement joins TRBV6-5 to TRBJ2-5; TRBD2 matches 8 bases. With 6 bases clipped from V and 5 bases from J, the junction kept 5 bases outside the gene matches. The CDR3 covers 13 residues. CDR1 and CDR2 from the germline V gene are MNHEY and SVGAGI. The CDR3 reads CASRDGRDETQYF. In DNA form, the CDR3 reads TGTGCCAGCAGGGACGGGAGGGACGAGACCCAGTACTTC.

This clone was observed a few times. The chain combines TRBV7-9 with TRBJ1-1; 8 bases match TRBD1. The CDR3 is 12 amino acids. The V segment lost 3 bases and the J segment 11 bases; nucleotides outside the gene matches: 5. CDR1 and CDR2 from the germline V gene are SEHNR and FQNEAQ (reference sequence). The CDR3 DNA reads as TGTGCCAGCAGCTTGGTGGACAGGGTTGCTTTCTTT. Its translation: CASSLVDRVAFF.

The V call is TRBV18, the J call TRBJ2-7, with D possibly matching TRBD1 (5 bases). The V and J ends lost 3 bases and 2 bases respectively, with 26 bases between them. Germline V CDR1 and CDR2: KGHSH, LQKENI. This CDR3 has 19 residues. The CDR3 is CASSPFSGIGREPTYEQYF. The CDR3, as DNA: TGTGCCAGCTCACCTTTTTCTGGTATCGGCAGGGAACCCACCTACGAGCAGTACTTC.

This clone was found once. The gene calls are TRBV25-1 and TRBJ1-2; D not certain. The CDR3 consists of 16 residues. Germline lookup yields CDR1 MGHDK and CDR2 SYGVNS. V was cut by 3 bases and J by 4 bases, with 18 bases left in between. The CDR3 loop reads CASSELSGSSGYGYTF. The CDR3 bases are TGTGCCAGCAGTGAGCTTAGTGGGAGTTCGGGCTATGGCTACACCTTC.

This clone occurred a few times. This chain joins TRBV28 and TRBJ2-6; 7 nucleotides agree with TRBD1. In germline, CDR1 is MDHEN, CDR2 SYDVKM. The CDR3 totals 16 residues. V lost 4 bases, J lost 0 bases, and 3 bases stayed unmatched. The CDR3 DNA is TGTGCCAGCAGTTACGGGACAGTCTCTGGGGCCAACGTCCTGACTTTC. Its protein product is CASSYGTVSGANVLTF.

V usage is TRBV18 and J usage is TRBJ1-3; D might be TRBD1 (5 bases). The CDR3 covers 15 residues. Germline V CDR1 and CDR2: KGHSH, LQKENI. V was trimmed by 5 bases and J by 0 bases, leaving 11 bases between them. The CDR3: CASSNQGSSGNTIYF. DNA of the CDR3: TGTGCCAGCTCAAACCAGGGCTCCTCTGGAAACACCATATATTTT.